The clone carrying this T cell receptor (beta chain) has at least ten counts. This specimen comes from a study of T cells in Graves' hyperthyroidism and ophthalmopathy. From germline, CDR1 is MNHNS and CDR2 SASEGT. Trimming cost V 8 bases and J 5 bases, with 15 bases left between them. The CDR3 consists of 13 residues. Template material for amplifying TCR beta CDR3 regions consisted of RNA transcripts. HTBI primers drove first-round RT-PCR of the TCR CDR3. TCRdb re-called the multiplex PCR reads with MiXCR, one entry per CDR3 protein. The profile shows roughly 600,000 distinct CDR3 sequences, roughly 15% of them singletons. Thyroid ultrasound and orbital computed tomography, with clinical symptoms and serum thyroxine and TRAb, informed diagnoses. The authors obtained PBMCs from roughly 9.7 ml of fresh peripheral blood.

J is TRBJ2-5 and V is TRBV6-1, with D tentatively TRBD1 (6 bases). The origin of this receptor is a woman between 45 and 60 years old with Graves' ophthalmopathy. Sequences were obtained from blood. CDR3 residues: CASETGYGETQYF. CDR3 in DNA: TGTGCCAGCGAGACAGGATATGGCGAGACCCAGTACTTC.